The 21 T cell receptor beta chains below all came from one sample that was sequenced in a study of regulatory T cells in long-lasting Graves disease. Time point of the sample: newly diagnosed GD, antithyroid drugs for less than 3 months. The TCR library was prepared using RNA isolated from PBMCs. To make TCR beta libraries, researchers used iRepertoire HTBI primers and Arm-PCR of CDR3 regions. TCRdb redid the calling of the multiplex PCR reads with MiXCR, one entry per CDR3 protein. Among about 540,000 distinct CDR3 sequences listed, around an eighth were seen once. These data also featured in a second study, about T cells in Graves' hyperthyroidism and ophthalmopathy.

This specimen was peripheral blood mononuclear cells (PBMCs), taken at new diagnosis, from a patient treated with antithyroid drugs. These receptor sequences come from a man between 25 and 39 years old with Graves disease.

This clonotype showed up just a few times. V gene TRBV5-4 combines with J gene TRBJ1-6; D is unresolved. The CDR3 has 12 residues. Trimming shortened V by 1 base and J by 12 bases, and 8 bases separated the two germline ends. CDR1 is SGHNT, CDR2 YYREEE, per germline (reference sequence). DNA for the CDR3: TGTGCCAGCAGCTTGCCAAACGGACCCCTCCACTTT. This translates into CASSLPNGPLHF.

The J gene is TRBJ2-2, the V gene TRBV20-1; 8 bases match TRBD1. This CDR3 spans 14 amino acids. The V gene's germline CDR1 is DFQATT and CDR2 SNEGSKA (reference sequence). V trimming: 5 bases; J trimming: 6 bases; junction bases outside the gene matches: 8. The CDR3 DNA reads as TGCAGTGCTCGCCCAGGGGGCAAGCCCGGGGAGCTGTTTTTT. Residues: CSARPGGKPGELFF.

Many counts were recorded for this clonotype. J is TRBJ2-5 and V is TRBV10-2; TRBD1 matches 8 bases. The V gene end was trimmed by 6 bases and the J gene end by 5 bases; junction bases not matched to a gene: 8. Germline V gene lookup returns CDR1 WSHSY and CDR2 SAAADI. This CDR3 is 14 amino acids long. CDR3 residues: CASRLYRGAETQYF. The CDR3 DNA sequence: TGCGCCAGCAGACTTTACAGGGGGGCGGAGACCCAGTACTTC.

The rearrangement links TRBV3-1 to TRBJ2-7, with a possible D match to TRBD2 (6 bases). V gave up 1 base and J gave up 6 bases, with 16 bases separating them. Germline CDR1 reads LGHDT; CDR2 reads YNNKEL (reference sequence). The CDR3 has 15 residues. The CDR3 is CASSQVQGLLSEQYF. The CDR3 DNA reads TGTGCCAGCAGCCAAGTCCAGGGACTCCTCAGCGAGCAGTACTTC.

A few counts support this clonotype. This chain uses TRBV29-1 with TRBJ2-1; the match to TRBD1 covers 7 bases. The CDR3 loop spans 11 amino acids. In germline, CDR1 is SQVTM, CDR2 ANQGSEA. Trimming cost V 7 bases and J 8 bases; bases outside gene matches: 5. Here the CDR3 reads CSGYRGHEQFF. The DNA for the CDR3 is TGCAGCGGTTACAGGGGACATGAGCAGTTCTTC.

This clonotype was detected a few times. The gene calls are TRBV5-6 and TRBJ2-3; 7 bases are a match to TRBD1. The CDR3 extends over 15 amino acids. Germline CDR1 reads SGHDT; CDR2 reads YYEEEE. Trimming at V came to 2 bases and at J to 2 bases, leaving 5 bases not matched to a gene. For the CDR3, the DNA is TGTGCCAGCAGCTTAGGCAGGGGGTTCACAGATACGCAGTATTTT. Translation: CASSLGRGFTDTQYF.

In its sample, this clonotype was seen many times. The V call is TRBV29-1, the J call TRBJ1-5, with D perhaps TRBD1 (6 bases). The CDR3 totals 12 residues. Per germline, CDR1 SQVTM and CDR2 ANQGSEA. V lost 3 bases, J lost 6 bases, and 9 bases lay in between. The CDR3 reads CSVDTGTQPQHF. CDR3 in DNA: TGCAGCGTTGACACAGGGACTCAGCCCCAGCATTTT.

This clonotype was counted at least ten times. The chain combines TRBV10-3 with TRBJ2-3; D is uncertain. This CDR3 contains 12 residues. Germline CDR1 is ENHRY and CDR2 is SYGVKD. Trimming took off 4 bases at V and 0 bases at J, with 2 bases between the two ends. The DNA for the CDR3 is TGTGCCATCAGTGCAAGCACAGATACGCAGTATTTT. This encodes CAISASTDTQYF.

This clonotype was counted at least ten times. The chain employs TRBV7-2 and TRBJ1-2; D is uncertain. Trimming shortened V by 5 bases and J by 6 bases, and 13 bases separated the two germline ends. CDR1 and CDR2 from the germline V gene are SGHTA and FQGNSA. This CDR3 contains 13 residues. CDR3 amino acids: CASSPSLGNGYTF. Here the CDR3 DNA reads TGTGCCAGCAGCCCCAGTTTGGGTAATGGCTACACCTTC.

There are many counts of this clonotype. The J gene is TRBJ2-5, the V gene TRBV24-1; TRBD1 matches 9 bases. The CDR3 covers 15 residues. V dropped 4 bases and J dropped 7; count of bases not matched to a gene: 9. The germline gives CDR1 KGHDR, CDR2 SFDVKD. CDR3 in DNA: TGTGCCACCAGTGACCCGGGACAGGGAACAGGGACCCAGTACTTC. Its translation: CATSDPGQGTGTQYF.

This chain connects TRBV18 to TRBJ1-3, with D tentatively TRBD1 (6 bases). The germline gives CDR1 KGHSH, CDR2 LQKENI. The CDR3 runs 15 residues. Trimming pared 5 bases from V and 0 bases from J, leaving 11 bases between. This CDR3 reads CASSYGQSSGNTIYF. In DNA form, the CDR3 reads TGTGCCAGCTCATACGGACAGAGCTCTGGAAACACCATATATTTT.

V is TRBV3-1 and J is TRBJ1-5; D call uncertain. Deletions cut 5 bases from V and 0 bases from J, with 8 bases between. The CDR3 contains 14 residues. The germline V gene encodes CDR1 LGHDT and CDR2 YNNKEL (reference sequence). CDR3 sequence reads: CASSTQVSNQPQHF. The CDR3 DNA sequence: TGTGCCAGCAGCACCCAAGTTAGCAATCAGCCCCAGCATTTT.

This clonotype has a count of ten or more. The V call is TRBV20-1, the J call TRBJ2-2, with 10 bases matching TRBD2. The CDR3 covers 16 residues. Trimming cost V 2 bases and J 6 bases; bases outside gene matches: 9. Germline V CDR1 and CDR2: DFQATT, SNEGSKA (reference sequence). The CDR3 here is CSARNPSGSGPGELFF. The CDR3 DNA reads TGCAGTGCTAGAAATCCTAGCGGGAGTGGGCCCGGGGAGCTGTTTTTT.

J is TRBJ2-7 and V is TRBV6-2 or TRBV6-3; tentatively, D is TRBD1 or TRBD2 (6 bases each). CDR1 MNHEY and CDR2 SVGEGT come from the germline V gene. V gave up 2 bases and J gave up 6 bases, with 17 bases separating them. This CDR3 contains 15 residues. The CDR3, as DNA: TGTGCCAGCAGTTACATGGGGGGCGCCTGGGGCGAGCAGTACTTC. Translation gives CASSYMGGAWGEQYF.

This clonotype occurred many times. The chain uses TRBV27 and TRBJ2-3; TRBD2 agrees at 10 bases. The CDR3 runs 16 residues. Germline V gene sequence: CDR1 MNHEY, CDR2 SMNVEV (reference sequence). V shed 5 bases, J shed 3 bases, and the junction held 8 bases outside the gene matches. CDR3 nucleotides: TGTGCCAGCAGTAGGAATAGCGGGAGGCAAACAGATACGCAGTATTTT. Its translation: CASSRNSGRQTDTQYF.

In its sample, this clonotype was seen many times. CDR3 in amino acids: CASTPGAGTDTQYF. For the CDR3, the DNA is TGTGCCAGCACCCCGGGAGCAGGCACAGATACGCAGTATTTT. This chain links TRBV2 with TRBJ2-3, with D perhaps matching TRBD2 (6 bases). V was pared by 7 bases and J by 1 base, with 12 bases between. Germline V lookup: CDR1 SNHLY, CDR2 FYNNEI. CDR3 size: 14 residues.

This clonotype was seen ten or more times. The chain is built from TRBV20-1 and TRBJ1-1; D is ambiguous. CDR1 is DFQATT, CDR2 SNEGSKA, per germline (reference sequence). This CDR3 has 11 residues. The germline V and J ends were trimmed by 6 bases and 4 bases, with 9 bases remaining between them. As DNA, the CDR3 is TGCAGTGCAACGGAACCCACTGAAGCTTTCTTT. Residues: CSATEPTEAFF.

CDR3 nucleotide sequence: TGCAGTGCTCTAAAGACAGGGCCATCCTACGAGCAGTACTTC. Translation: CSALKTGPSYEQYF. V gene TRBV20-1 combines with J gene TRBJ2-7; 7 nucleotides match TRBD1. Losses at the gene ends were 5 bases for V and 1 base for J; bases not matched to a gene: 8. Germline CDR1 reads DFQATT; CDR2 reads SNEGSKA (reference sequence). CDR3 length equals 14 residues.

In its sample, this clonotype was seen many times. This chain links TRBV3-1 with TRBJ2-3; D remains unclear. CDR3 size: 15 residues. Deletions cut 0 bases from V and 0 bases from J, with 7 bases between. Germline values: CDR1 LGHDT, CDR2 YNNKEL (reference sequence). CDR3 DNA: TGTGCCAGCAGCCAAGAAGGTCGCAGCACAGATACGCAGTATTTT. Its protein product is CASSQEGRSTDTQYF.

The table lists this clonotype with many counts. This chain connects TRBV18 to TRBJ2-7; 9 positions agree with TRBD2. CDR3 size: 15 residues. Germline V lookup: CDR1 KGHSH, CDR2 LQKENI. The junction had 3 bases not matched to a gene; V was cut back by 1 base and J by 2 bases. CDR3 bases: TGTGCCAGCTCACCACGACTAGCGGTCGCCTACGAGCAGTACTTC. It codes for CASSPRLAVAYEQYF.

This clonotype was seen ten or more times. The rearrangement joins TRBV20-1 to TRBJ2-7; D is ambiguous. From germline, CDR1 is DFQATT and CDR2 SNEGSKA (reference sequence). Trimming stripped 0 bases from V and 6 bases from J, with 9 bases between. The CDR3 runs 12 residues. For the CDR3, the DNA is TGCAGTGCTAGAGATTTGCGCGTCGAGCAGTACTTC. This codes for CSARDLRVEQYF.